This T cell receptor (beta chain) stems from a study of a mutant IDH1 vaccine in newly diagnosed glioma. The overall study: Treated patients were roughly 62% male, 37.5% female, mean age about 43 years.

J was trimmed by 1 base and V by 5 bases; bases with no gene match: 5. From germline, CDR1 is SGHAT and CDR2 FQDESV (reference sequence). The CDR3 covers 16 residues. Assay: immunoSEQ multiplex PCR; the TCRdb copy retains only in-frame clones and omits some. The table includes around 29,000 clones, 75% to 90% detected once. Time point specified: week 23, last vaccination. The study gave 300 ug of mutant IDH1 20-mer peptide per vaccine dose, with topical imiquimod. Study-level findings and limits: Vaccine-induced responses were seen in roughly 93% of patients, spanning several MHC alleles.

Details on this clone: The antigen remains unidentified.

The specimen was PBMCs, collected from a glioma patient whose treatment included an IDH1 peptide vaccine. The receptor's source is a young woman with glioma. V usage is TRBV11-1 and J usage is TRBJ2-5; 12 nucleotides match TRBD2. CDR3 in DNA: TGTGCCAGCAGCGGCGGACTAGCGGGAACCCAAGAGACCCAGTACTTC. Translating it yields CASSGGLAGTQETQYF.